The rows below give T cell receptor beta chains drawn from one sample of a study of response to subunit inactivated influenza vaccine. TCRdb independently ran MiXCR on the RT-PCR reads; one entry per CDR3 protein. This sample has hundreds of thousands of distinct CDR3 sequences; 25% occur once, and the top ten carry over 1.5%. The sample consisted of CD4+ T cells sorted from PBMCs, taken more than 4 days after vaccination. These receptors originate from a man aged 50-60 years who received an inactivated influenza vaccine. Each CDR3 is given with its conserved first and last residue.

J	V	CDR3
TRBJ2-5	TRBV11-2	CASSLIGKKTQYF
TRBJ2-6	TRBV20-1	CSARDPTGSGANVLTF
TRBJ1-1	TRBV5-5	CASSLGVREAFF
TRBJ2-1	TRBV6-1	CASSLAGTSGSSSYNEQFF
TRBJ2-1	TRBV20-1	CSARERGGRSYNEQFF
TRBJ2-7	TRBV6-1	CASSVRGWSEQYF
TRBJ2-5	TRBV5-1	CASSSGQGKWAETQYF
TRBJ1-2	TRBV7-9	CASSSRGVGYTF
TRBJ2-7	TRBV27	CASSLFASGGTYEQYF
TRBJ1-2	TRBV5-6	CASSRPGQGAFGYTF
TRBJ2-7	TRBV30	CAWRRSHEQYF
TRBJ1-5	TRBV12-3/TRBV12-4	CASSLTVGQPQHF
TRBJ2-5	TRBV20-1	CSANPTASGRGETQYF
TRBJ2-7	TRBV11-3	CASSLEAGRYEQYF
TRBJ2-3	TRBV18	CASSPPAWQGPSTQYF